This entry concerns a single TCR beta chain. Sequencing used immunoSEQ multiplex PCR; TCRdb keeps in-frame clones, though not all of them. Of under 1,900,000 clones in the sample, around 98.5% were seen once. The entry originates in a study of shared clonotypes between healthy human individuals. Study in general: Donors, aged 18 to 49, were a couple of women and a few men.

Looked up from germline, CDR1 is KGHSH and CDR2 is LQKENI. The length of the CDR3 is 15 residues. V lost 3 bases, J lost 6 bases, and 15 bases lay in between. The clonotype comes from a man aged 25-40 years in good health. Input material: naive CD4+ T cells sorted from blood. The subset denotes: CD45RA+ positively selected. V gene TRBV18 combines with J gene TRBJ2-1; D not certain. The CDR3 nucleotides read TGTGCCAGCTCACCGCGCCAGGTTAAGGTCAATGAGCAGTTCTTC. This encodes CASSPRQVKVNEQFF.